The rows below give T cell receptor beta chains drawn from one sample of a study of patients and donors after allogeneic stem cell transplantation. One entry per CDR3 protein, called by TCRdb with MiXCR from the RT-PCR reads. The sample holds some 880,000 distinct CDR3 sequences, roughly 18% seen once. Input material: blood, either unsorted or a sorted T cell fraction (not recorded which). The receptors were gathered from a human donor who was either an allogeneic HSCT recipient or a stem cell or donor lymphocyte infusion donor (not recorded which). It is not recorded whose cells these are; they may come from a transplant donor. The CDR3 runs from the conserved cysteine through the conserved F or W. The D gene is left open where the match is weak. Clone sizes are given selectively: once, few, many, or a class where the clone is expanded.

J gene: TRBJ2-7; V gene: TRBV20-1; D gene: -; clone size: -; CDR3 DNA: TGCAGTGCGAGCCCGACATGGATGAAGCAGTACTTC; CDR3 protein: CSASPTWMKQYF
J gene: TRBJ2-5; V gene: TRBV18; D gene: -; clone size: -; CDR3 DNA: TGTGCCAGCTCACCCCTTTTCGGTGGACACGTAGAAGAGACCCAGTACTTC; CDR3 protein: CASSPLFGGHVEETQYF
J gene: TRBJ1-3; V gene: TRBV20-1; D gene: -; clone size: -; CDR3 DNA: TGCAGTGCTAGTTATCAGGGCGGGGGAAACACCATATATTTT; CDR3 protein: CSASYQGGGNTIYF
J gene: TRBJ2-1; V gene: TRBV10-3; D gene: -; clone size: few; CDR3 DNA: TGTGCCACCACGTGGCAGAGGGAAGAGCAGTTCTTC; CDR3 protein: CATTWQREEQFF
J gene: TRBJ1-4; V gene: TRBV3-1; D gene: -; clone size: few; CDR3 DNA: TGTGCCAGCAGGACGGGCCTTCGAGGTGAAAAACTGTTTTTT; CDR3 protein: CASRTGLRGEKLFF
J gene: TRBJ1-4; V gene: TRBV12-3/TRBV12-4; D gene: TRBD1; clone size: many; CDR3 DNA: TGTGCCAGCAGCGACAGGGGGCGAGGGGAAAAACTGTTTTTT; CDR3 protein: CASSDRGRGEKLFF
J gene: TRBJ1-1; V gene: TRBV12-5; D gene: -; clone size: -; CDR3 DNA: TGTGCTAGTGGTTTGCGGCAGCTGAACACTGAAGCTTTCTTT; CDR3 protein: CASGLRQLNTEAFF
J gene: TRBJ2-5; V gene: TRBV15; D gene: -; clone size: few; CDR3 DNA: TGTGCCACCAGCAGAGACGGGTGGACGGAGACCCAGTACTTC; CDR3 protein: CATSRDGWTETQYF
J gene: TRBJ2-3; V gene: TRBV9; D gene: TRBD1; clone size: few; CDR3 DNA: TGTGCCAGCAGCCTCCGCCACGGACAGGGGAGCACAGATACGCAGTATTTT; CDR3 protein: CASSLRHGQGSTDTQYF
J gene: TRBJ2-3; V gene: TRBV9; D gene: -; clone size: few; CDR3 DNA: TGTGCCAGCAGCGTAGAAGGGGGGGCGCAGTATTTT; CDR3 protein: CASSVEGGAQYF
J gene: TRBJ2-7; V gene: TRBV20-1; D gene: TRBD2; clone size: -; CDR3 DNA: TGCAGTGCTAGAGATTTGGGGGACTACTCCTACGAGCAGTACTTC; CDR3 protein: CSARDLGDYSYEQYF
J gene: TRBJ2-7; V gene: TRBV10-3; D gene: TRBD1; clone size: -; CDR3 DNA: TGTGCCATCACCTCCGGGACAGGGGCCGAGCAGTACTTC; CDR3 protein: CAITSGTGAEQYF
J gene: TRBJ2-7; V gene: TRBV5-1; D gene: TRBD1; clone size: -; CDR3 DNA: TGCGCCAGCAGCGTACAGGGGGCCTACGAGCAGTACTTC; CDR3 protein: CASSVQGAYEQYF
J gene: TRBJ2-1; V gene: TRBV18; D gene: -; clone size: -; CDR3 DNA: TGTGCCAGCTCCCCGGGGGTAGGAGACAATGAGCAGTTCTTC; CDR3 protein: CASSPGVGDNEQFF
J gene: TRBJ2-5; V gene: TRBV5-1; D gene: TRBD2; clone size: -; CDR3 DNA: TGCGCCAGCAGCTTGGCCGGAGCGGGGGGGCCGGAGACCCAGTACTTC; CDR3 protein: CASSLAGAGGPETQYF
J gene: TRBJ2-2; V gene: TRBV12-3/TRBV12-4; D gene: TRBD1; clone size: many; CDR3 DNA: TGTGCCAGCAGTTTATGGGGGCCAGGGGGCTTGGACGGGGAGCTGTTTTTT; CDR3 protein: CASSLWGPGGLDGELFF
J gene: TRBJ1-3; V gene: TRBV25-1; D gene: TRBD1; clone size: -; CDR3 DNA: TGTGCCAGCAGTGATACAGGGGGCCGTGGAAACACCATATATTTT; CDR3 protein: CASSDTGGRGNTIYF
J gene: TRBJ2-7; V gene: TRBV14; D gene: TRBD2; clone size: -; CDR3 DNA: TGTGCCAGCAGCCAAGTACGGCTAGCGGACGAGCAGTACTTC; CDR3 protein: CASSQVRLADEQYF
J gene: TRBJ2-2; V gene: TRBV5-4; D gene: -; clone size: few; CDR3 DNA: TGTGCCAGCAGCTTGGTCGGGGTTGGGGGCACCGGGGAGCTGTTTTTT; CDR3 protein: CASSLVGVGGTGELFF
J gene: TRBJ2-3; V gene: TRBV28; D gene: -; clone size: few; CDR3 DNA: TGTGCCAGCAGTTTCGTCGAGGGGGGGAGCACAGATACGCAGTATTTT; CDR3 protein: CASSFVEGGSTDTQYF